The text below deals with one TCR beta chain. The antigen is unknown. TCRdb re-called the 5' RACE reads with MiXCR, one entry per CDR3 protein. The sample yields over 450,000 distinct CDR3 sequences, roughly an eighth seen once. This sample is part of a study of CD8 T cells in ankylosing spondylitis. Study-level findings and limits: The disease-linked clones had a CD8+ phenotype and low blood frequencies. Earlier literature documents some of the motif variants in reactive arthritis synovial fluid and blood. Reported data indicate significant enrichment of disease-linked clones within matched ankylosing spondylitis synovial fluid. For ankylosing spondylitis blood, a TCR beta motif of 8 or 9 highly homologous variants appeared characteristic.

Sequenced material: blood, either unsorted or a sorted T cell fraction (not recorded which). The receptor was isolated from a male donor with ankylosing spondylitis.

The CDR3 sequence: CASSQGVKNTEAFF. In DNA form, the CDR3 reads TGTGCCAGCAGCCAAGGAGTTAAGAACACTGAAGCTTTCTTT. The chain employs TRBV3-1 and TRBJ1-1, with D unclear. CDR3 size: 14 residues. Germline CDR1 reads LGHDT; CDR2 reads YNNKEL (reference sequence). V dropped 1 base and J dropped 1 base, with 7 bases sitting between them.